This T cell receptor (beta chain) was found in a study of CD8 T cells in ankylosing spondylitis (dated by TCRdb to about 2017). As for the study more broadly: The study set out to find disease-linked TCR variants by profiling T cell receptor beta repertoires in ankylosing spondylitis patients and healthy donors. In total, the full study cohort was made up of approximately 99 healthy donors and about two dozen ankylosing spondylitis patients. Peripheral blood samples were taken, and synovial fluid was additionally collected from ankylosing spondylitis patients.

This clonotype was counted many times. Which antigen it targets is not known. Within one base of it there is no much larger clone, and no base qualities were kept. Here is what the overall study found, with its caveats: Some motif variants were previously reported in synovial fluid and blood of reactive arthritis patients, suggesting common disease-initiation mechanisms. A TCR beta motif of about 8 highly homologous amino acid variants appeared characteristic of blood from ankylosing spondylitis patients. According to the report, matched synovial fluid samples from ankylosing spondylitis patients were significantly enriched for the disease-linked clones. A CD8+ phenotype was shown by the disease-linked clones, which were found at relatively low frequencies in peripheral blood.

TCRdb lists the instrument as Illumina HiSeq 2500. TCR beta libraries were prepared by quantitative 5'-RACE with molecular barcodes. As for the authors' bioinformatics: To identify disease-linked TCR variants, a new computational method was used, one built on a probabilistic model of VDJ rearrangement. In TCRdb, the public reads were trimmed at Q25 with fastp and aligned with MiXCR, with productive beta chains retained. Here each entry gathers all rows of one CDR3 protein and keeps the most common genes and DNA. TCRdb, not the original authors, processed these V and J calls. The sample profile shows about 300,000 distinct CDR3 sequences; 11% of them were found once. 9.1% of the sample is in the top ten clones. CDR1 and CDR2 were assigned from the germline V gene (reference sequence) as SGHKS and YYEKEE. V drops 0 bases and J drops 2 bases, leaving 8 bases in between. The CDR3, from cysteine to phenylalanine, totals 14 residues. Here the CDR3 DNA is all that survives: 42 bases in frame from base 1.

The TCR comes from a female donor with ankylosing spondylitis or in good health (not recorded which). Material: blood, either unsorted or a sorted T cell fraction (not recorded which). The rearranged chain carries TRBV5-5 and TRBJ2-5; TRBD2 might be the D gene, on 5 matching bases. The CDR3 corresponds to CASSLAGLQETQYF. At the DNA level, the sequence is TGTGCCAGCAGCTTGGCCGGACTTCAAGAGACCCAGTACTTC.